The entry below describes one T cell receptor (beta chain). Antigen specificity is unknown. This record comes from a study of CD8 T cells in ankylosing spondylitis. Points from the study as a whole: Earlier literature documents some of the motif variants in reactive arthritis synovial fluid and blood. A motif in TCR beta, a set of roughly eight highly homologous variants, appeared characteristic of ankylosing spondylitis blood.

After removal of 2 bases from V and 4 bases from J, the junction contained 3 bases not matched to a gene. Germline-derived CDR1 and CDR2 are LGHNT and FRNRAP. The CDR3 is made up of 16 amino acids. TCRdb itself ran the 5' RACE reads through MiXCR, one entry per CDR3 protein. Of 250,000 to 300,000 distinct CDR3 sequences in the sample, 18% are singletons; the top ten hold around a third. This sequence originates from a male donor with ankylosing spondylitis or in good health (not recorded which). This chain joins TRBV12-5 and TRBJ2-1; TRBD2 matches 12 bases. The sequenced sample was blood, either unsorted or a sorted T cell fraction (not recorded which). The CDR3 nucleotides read TGTGCTAGTGGTTTGATCGGACTAGCGGGGTACAATGAGCAGTTCTTC. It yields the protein CASGLIGLAGYNEQFF.